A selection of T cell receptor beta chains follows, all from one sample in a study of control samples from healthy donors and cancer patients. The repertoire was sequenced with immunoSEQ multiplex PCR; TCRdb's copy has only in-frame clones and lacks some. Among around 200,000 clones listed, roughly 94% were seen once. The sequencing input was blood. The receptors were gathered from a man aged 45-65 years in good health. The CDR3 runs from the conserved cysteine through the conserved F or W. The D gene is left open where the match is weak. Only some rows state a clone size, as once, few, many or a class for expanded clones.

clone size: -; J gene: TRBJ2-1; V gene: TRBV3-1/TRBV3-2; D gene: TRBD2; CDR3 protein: CASSQDLGAGGPSEQFF; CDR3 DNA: TGTGCCAGCAGCCAAGATTTGGGAGCGGGGGGGCCCAGTGAGCAGTTCTTC
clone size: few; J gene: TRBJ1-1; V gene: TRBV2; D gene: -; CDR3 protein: CASSRGQSTEAFF; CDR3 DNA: TGTGCCAGCAGTCGAGGACAGTCCACTGAAGCTTTCTTT
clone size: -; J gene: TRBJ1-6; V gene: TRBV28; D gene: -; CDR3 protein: CASSYQGGYNSPLHF; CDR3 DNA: TGTGCCAGCAGTTACCAGGGCGGCTATAATTCACCCCTCCACTTT
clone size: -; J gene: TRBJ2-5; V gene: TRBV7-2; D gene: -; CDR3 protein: CASSPQETQYF; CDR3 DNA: TGTGCCAGCAGTCCGCAAGAGACCCAGTACTTC
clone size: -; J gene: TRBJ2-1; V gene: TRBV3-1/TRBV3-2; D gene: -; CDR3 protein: CASSQDRGRQAFYNEQFF; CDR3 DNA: TGTGCCAGCAGCCAAGATCGAGGACGGCAAGCTTTCTACAATGAGCAGTTCTTC
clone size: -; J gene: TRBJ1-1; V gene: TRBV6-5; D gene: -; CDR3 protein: CASSNGGLWTEAFF; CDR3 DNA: TGTGCCAGCAGTAACGGGGGGCTGTGGACTGAAGCTTTCTTT
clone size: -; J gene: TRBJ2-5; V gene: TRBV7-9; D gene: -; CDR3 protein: CASSPHSGLLQETQYF; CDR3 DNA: TGTGCCAGCAGTCCTCACTCTGGACTGCTCCAGGAGACCCAGTACTTC
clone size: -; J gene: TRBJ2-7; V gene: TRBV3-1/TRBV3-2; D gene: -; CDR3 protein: CASSSPGLPSYEQYF; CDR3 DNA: TGTGCCAGCAGCTCGCCGGGACTCCCCTCCTACGAGCAGTACTTC
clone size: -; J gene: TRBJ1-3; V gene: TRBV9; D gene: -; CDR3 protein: CASSVEGSGNTIYF; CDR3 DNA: TGTGCCAGCAGCGTAGAGGGGTCTGGAAACACCATATATTTT
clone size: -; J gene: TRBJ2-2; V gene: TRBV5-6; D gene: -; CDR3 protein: CASSLKGAGELFF; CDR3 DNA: TGTGCCAGCAGCTTGAAGGGAGCCGGGGAGCTGTTTTTT
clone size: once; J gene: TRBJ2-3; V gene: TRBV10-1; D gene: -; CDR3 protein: CASSGPADTQYF; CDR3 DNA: TGCGCCAGCAGTGGACCCGCCGATACGCAGTATTTT
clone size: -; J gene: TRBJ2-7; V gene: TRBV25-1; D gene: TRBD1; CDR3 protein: CASSAEGQGRNEQYF; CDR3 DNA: TGTGCCAGCAGTGCGGAGGGACAGGGTAGAAACGAGCAGTACTTC
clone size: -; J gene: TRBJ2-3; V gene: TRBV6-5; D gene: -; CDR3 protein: CASYRASTDTQYF; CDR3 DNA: TGTGCCTCCTACAGGGCGAGCACAGATACGCAGTATTTT
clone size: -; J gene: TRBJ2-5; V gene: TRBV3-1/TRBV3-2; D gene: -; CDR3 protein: CASSNGETQYF; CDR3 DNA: TGTGCCAGCAGCAATGGCGAGACCCAGTACTTC
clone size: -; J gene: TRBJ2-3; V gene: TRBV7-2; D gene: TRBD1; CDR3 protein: CASSLARDRPTDTQYF; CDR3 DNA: TGTGCCAGCAGCTTAGCCCGGGACAGGCCCACAGATACGCAGTATTTT